This T cell receptor beta chain was obtained from a study of cytomegalovirus exposure and HLA in healthy donors. Regarding the study as a whole: Accurate prediction of HLA-A and HLA-B alleles (for most subjects) was reportedly achieved from TCR beta sequences. Confirmation in vitro established that three CMV-associated chains were specific for CMV antigens.

This CDR3 region has 15 residues. Germline CDR1 is SGHDT and CDR2 is YYEEEE. V was shortened by 4 bases and J by 3 bases, with 17 bases between the two germline ends. As for this clone: Its target is unknown.

In the PCR, 60 Vbeta and 13 Jbeta primers were used. In the original processing: Later, roughly 86 million unique TCR beta chains were counted in an analysis, and approximately 10 million of them were shared. Clones were read by immunoSEQ multiplex PCR, and TCRdb kept only the in-frame ones, dropping some. V and J calls and clone size come straight from that table; D and trimming were deduced from the DNA. The sample has about 100,000 clones, around 80% seen once. The rearrangement joins TRBV5-6 to TRBJ2-7; tentative D call: TRBD2 (5 bases). Specimen: PBMCs. The clonotype comes from a man aged 30 to 39 in good health and CMV-seropositive. CDR3 in amino acids: CASSPLIYSGYEQYF. As DNA, the CDR3 is TGTGCCAGCAGCCCGCTTATTTACAGCGGCTACGAGCAGTACTTC.